This entry features one TCR beta chain sequence. Its antigen is as yet unknown. This CDR3 is 14 amino acids long. Germline CDR1 and CDR2: SGHAT and FQNNGV. With 0 bases removed from V and 9 bases from J, the gap between germline ends came to 9 bases. These data belong to a study of cytomegalovirus exposure and HLA in healthy donors. Looking at the study overall: Unique TCR beta sequences numbering approximately 120 million came from about 179 million T cells in an earlier analysis. Study findings and constraints: A later look showed TCR association rates differing by HLA locus, highest for DRB1 and lowest for HLA-C. When the data were analyzed later, several of the most significant clusters appeared to be linked to common viral pathogens.

In the PCR, 60 Vbeta and 13 Jbeta primers were used. Using immunoSEQ multiplex PCR, the repertoire was profiled, and TCRdb retains in-frame clones only, with some absent. The sample contains 200,000 to 250,000 clones, 82% of which appear only once. This sequence joins TRBV11-2 and TRBJ1-6; no clear D. The sample consisted of PBMCs. This TCR was sampled from a woman in her thirties or forties in good health and CMV-seropositive. In DNA, the CDR3 is TGTGCCAGCAGCTTAGAAAACCCCGGTTCACCCCTCCACTTT. As protein: CASSLENPGSPLHF.